This TCR beta chain derives from a study of OX40 agonist ivuxolimab in advanced cancers. Turning to the overall study: The costimulatory receptor OX40 (CD134) was targeted by ivuxolimab, a fully human IgG2 agonistic monoclonal antibody. Intravenous ivuxolimab was administered to patients every 2 weeks at six dose levels: 0.01, 0.1, 0.3, 1.5, 3 and 10 mg/kg. Three dose-escalation patients achieved partial responses, one with hepatocellular carcinoma and two with cutaneous melanoma. Of the approximately 54 dose-escalation patients, hepatocellular carcinoma was present in around 20, melanoma in approximately 15, renal cell carcinoma in 9 and head and neck cancer in 9. The paper covers the monotherapy dose-escalation part of the phase I ivuxolimab trial, which included N of about 51 patients. Prior anti-PD-1, anti-PD-L1 or anti-CTLA-4 therapy was permitted, and less than 45% of dose-escalation patients had received checkpoint inhibitors. The purpose of peripheral TCRbeta sequencing was to test whether ivuxolimab changed TCR sequence diversity and led to clonal T-cell expansion. In the dose-escalation cohort, nearly 85% of patients were male, and the mean age was around 65 years with a range of about 20 to 90. Broad study findings and their caveats: At doses of 0.1 to 3.0 mg/kg, clonal expansion of both CD4+ and CD8+ blood T cells was observed from baseline to week 6. The antigen specificity of the clonally expanded peripheral T cells was not determined. In partial responders in the 0.1-3.0 mg/kg groups, normalized peripheral clonal expansion was found to be among the lowest, especially among CD8+ T cells. After ivuxolimab, more expanded clones were found on average in CD8+ T cells than in CD4+ T cells. Low levels of normalized T-cell clonal expansion were also seen in some patients who did not respond.

There are a few counts of this clone. There is no known antigen for this receptor. No per-base quality is available; no much larger clone lies one base away. The same CDR3 also results from other DNA sequences found in this sample. The CDR3 runs 13 residues from the cysteine to the phenylalanine. Only the CDR3 region is kept as DNA, spanning 39 bases read in frame from base 1. V is clipped by 8 bases and J by 0 bases, and the sequence between their germline boundaries is 10 bases long. Reading the germline V gene gives CDR1 MNHEY and CDR2 SVGAGI. For sequencing of the TCRbeta CDR3 region, genomic DNA was extracted from the sorted cells. The immunoSEQ Assay was used to sequence the TCRbeta CDR3 regions. TCRdb holds this immuneACCESS table with in-frame rearrangements only. Some clones are missing; in checked studies, unresolved V genes explain under half, and the rest has no known cause. The sample includes 65,000 to 95,000 clones, with approximately 83% observed a single time. The ten biggest clones cover about 6% of the sample.

The trial excluded patients who had a history of autoimmune disease or who were on systemic immunosuppression. Peripheral blood for TCR sequencing was collected from all dose cohorts at baseline, on cycle 4 day 1, and on cycle 7 day 1. Samples were obtained from an open-label, multicenter, first-in-human phase I dose-escalation trial of ivuxolimab. Adults with locally advanced or metastatic melanoma, renal cell carcinoma, hepatocellular carcinoma or head and neck squamous cell carcinoma were enrolled in the trial. Before TCR sequencing, CD4+ T cells and CD8+ T cells were sorted from peripheral blood as separate populations.

The TCR originated in an adult with an advanced solid tumor such as melanoma, head and neck, liver or kidney cancer. The sample here was CD4+ or CD8+ T cells sorted from blood, taken in a trial of the OX40 agonist ivuxolimab. Rearrangement joined TRBV6-5 to TRBJ1-2; the D segment could be TRBD1, given 5 matching bases. The base sequence is TGTGCCAGCCGAGACAGCTCTAACTATGGCTACACCTTC. Its protein reads: CASRDSSNYGYTF.